The 5 T cell receptor beta chains below all came from one sample that was sequenced in a study of human thymus T cells. Measured with immunoSEQ multiplex PCR; TCRdb has only the in-frame clones, and not every one. The sample holds approximately 40,000 clones, 90% to 95% seen once. The sample consisted of blood. Source of these receptors: a boy under two years old with a congenital heart defect but otherwise immunologically healthy.

The V gene is TRBV19, the J gene TRBJ1-2; 12 bases map to TRBD1. Trimming at V came to 7 bases and at J to 1 base, leaving 10 bases not matched to a gene. This CDR3 contains 17 residues. The germline gives CDR1 LNHDA, CDR2 SQIVND (reference sequence). Written as DNA, the CDR3 is TGTGCCAGTACCCAGCGGGGACAGGGGGCCTTTAACTATGGCTACACCTTC. It specifies CASTQRGQGAFNYGYTF.

The rearrangement joins TRBV4-1 to TRBJ2-5, with a weak D call TRBD2 (6 bases). The CDR3 has 15 amino acids. V gave up 0 bases and J gave up 4 bases, with 12 bases separating them. The germline gives CDR1 MGHRA, CDR2 YSYEKL. CDR3: CASSQDGAGLETQYF. The CDR3 DNA sequence: TGCGCCAGCAGCCAAGACGGCGCGGGGCTAGAGACCCAGTACTTC.

As to this clone: An end of the junction does not agree with germline; a read error may underlie this. The CDR3 sequence: CAGSPRSYYNEQFF. CDR3 nucleotide sequence: TGTGCCGGCAGTCCCCGGAGCTACTACAATGAGCAGTTCTTC. The rearrangement joins TRBV27 to TRBJ2-1, with D uncertain. The CDR3 runs to 14 residues. From germline, CDR1 is MNHEY and CDR2 SMNVEV (reference sequence).

This clone was detected only once. The chain couples TRBV9 to TRBJ2-2; 11 nucleotides match TRBD2. Losses at the gene ends were 3 bases for V and 6 bases for J; bases not matched to a gene: 4. Germline V gives CDR1 SGDLS, CDR2 YYNGEE. This CDR3 comprises 15 residues. This chain's CDR3 is CASSGSGRGAGELFF. The CDR3 bases are TGTGCCAGCAGCGGTAGCGGGAGGGGAGCCGGGGAGCTGTTTTTT.

In this sample, this clone turned up once. The V call is TRBV4-3, the J call TRBJ2-5; 8 nucleotides match TRBD2. Unmatched junction bases numbered 8, after V lost 0 bases and J lost 5 bases. The CDR3 is made up of 16 amino acids. CDR1 and CDR2 (germline): LGHNA, YSLEER. The CDR3 nucleotides are TGCGCCAGCAGCCAAGATTTGCCGGGGGGGCGGGAGACCCAGTACTTC. This sequence encodes CASSQDLPGGRETQYF.